These 18 T cell receptor beta chains came from one sample sequenced in a study of T cell responses to AZD1222 COVID-19 vaccine. Assay used: immunoSEQ multiplex PCR; TCRdb lists only in-frame clones, some missing. The sample gives fewer than 150,000 clones, roughly 89% of which show up once; roughly 4.1% is in the top ten. The specimen comprised peripheral blood, sampled on day 0 of AZD1222 vaccination. These receptors originate from an adult in good health.

This clone was found a few times. V gene TRBV7-8 combines with J gene TRBJ1-2; D ambiguous. The CDR3 has 19 residues. V shed 5 bases and J shed 3 bases, with 28 bases lying between them. CDR1 SGHVS and CDR2 FQNEAQ come from the germline V gene. CDR3 sequence (DNA): TGTGCCAGCAGCCATCGTGGAGCGACGGCCGGAGGCGCCCACTATGGCTACACCTTC. Its protein product is CASSHRGATAGGAHYGYTF.

V usage is TRBV29-1 and J usage is TRBJ1-4; D is possibly TRBD1 (5 bases). Germline loops: CDR1 SQVTM, CDR2 ANQGSEA. The CDR3 covers 14 residues. Trimming removed 5 bases from V and 0 bases from J, with 10 bases in between. The CDR3 coding sequence is TGCAGCGTTTTAGACAGTGCAACTAATGAAAAACTGTTTTTT. Translating it yields CSVLDSATNEKLFF.

The chain couples TRBV19 to TRBJ1-1; TRBD1 matches 11 bases. The CDR3 runs 15 residues. J was trimmed by 1 base and V by 4 bases; bases with no gene match: 2. Per germline, CDR1 LNHDA and CDR2 SQIVND (reference sequence). CDR3: CASSKDRGQNTEAFF. CDR3 bases: TGTGCCAGTAGTAAGGACAGGGGGCAGAACACTGAAGCTTTCTTT.

The genes are TRBV5-1 and TRBJ1-1; TRBD1 is a possible D gene (5 bases). Germline loops: CDR1 SGHRS, CDR2 YFSETQ. The CDR3 has 14 amino acids. Trimming removed 4 bases at V and 11 bases at J, with 21 bases between. The CDR3 bases are TGCGCCAGCAGCCTCGCCCGACAGCGGGAAGGGGCTTTCTTT. This sequence encodes CASSLARQREGAFF.

J is TRBJ2-6 and V is TRBV5-6; D is uncertain. The V gene lost 4 bases and the J gene lost 0 bases, with 8 bases spanning the gap. The CDR3 consists of 15 residues. The germline gives CDR1 SGHDT, CDR2 YYEEEE. Here the CDR3 DNA reads TGTGCCAGCAGCCTACTTAACTCTGGGGCCAACGTCCTGACTTTC. Its translation is CASSLLNSGANVLTF.

The rearrangement uses TRBV7-2 and TRBJ2-5; D unresolved. Between the trimmed V and J ends, which lost 1 base and 3 bases, there was a span of 6 bases. Germline values: CDR1 SGHTA, CDR2 FQGNSA. The CDR3 length is 13 residues. CDR3 sequence (DNA): TGTGCCAGCAGCTTAGACAGAAAAGAGACCCAGTACTTC. The encoded protein is CASSLDRKETQYF.

The CDR3 sequence is CASSRARTGELFF. The CDR3, as DNA: TGTGCCAGCAGTCGGGCGCGCACCGGGGAGCTGTTTTTT. The chain carries TRBV2 and TRBJ2-2; no definite D call. The CDR3 is made up of 13 amino acids. CDR1 is SNHLY, CDR2 FYNNEI, per germline. Trimming left V 5 bases short and J 4 bases short, with 8 bases between.

The chain links TRBV6-2 or TRBV6-3 to TRBJ1-5; 10 positions match TRBD1. The junction had 13 bases not matched to a gene; V was cut back by 0 bases and J by 5 bases. This CDR3 comprises 19 residues. Looked up from germline, CDR1 is MNHEY and CDR2 is SVGEGT. CDR3 in amino acids: CASSYSGTGATRRDQPQHF. CDR3 bases: TGTGCCAGCAGTTACTCAGGGACAGGGGCAACCCGTAGGGATCAGCCCCAGCATTTT.

J is TRBJ2-5 and V is TRBV3-1 (or the pseudogene TRBV3-2); D possibly matches TRBD1 or TRBD2 (5 bases each). Germline CDR1 and CDR2: LGHDT and YNNKEL (reference sequence). The V and J ends lost 8 bases and 4 bases respectively, with 11 bases between them. The CDR3 consists of 12 residues. CDR3 region: CASERDGETQYF. CDR3 nucleotide sequence: TGTGCCAGCGAAAGGGACGGAGAGACCCAGTACTTC.

This chain links TRBV15 with TRBJ1-1; D uncertain. The germline V gene encodes CDR1 LNHNV and CDR2 YYDKDF (reference sequence). This CDR3 is built from 12 residues. Between the trimmed V and J ends, which lost 1 base and 5 bases, there was a span of 5 bases. This CDR3 is CATSRVGTEAFF. The CDR3 DNA is TGTGCCACCAGCAGAGTGGGGACTGAAGCTTTCTTT.

In its sample, this clone was seen once. The V gene is TRBV5-4, the J gene TRBJ1-2; perhaps TRBD1 as D (5 bases). CDR1 SGHNT and CDR2 YYREEE come from the germline V gene (reference sequence). CDR3 size: 14 residues. V was shortened by 2 bases and J by 5 bases, with 13 bases between the two germline ends. CDR3 in DNA: TGTGCCAGCAGCTTTTCCGGGGCTCGGTATGGCTACACCTTC. This codes for CASSFSGARYGYTF.

The chain recombines TRBV6-5 with TRBJ2-1, with 8 bases matching TRBD2. Germline V gives CDR1 MNHEY, CDR2 SVGAGI. The V gene end was trimmed by 4 bases and the J gene end by 6 bases; junction bases not matched to a gene: 8. This CDR3 spans 15 amino acids. CDR3 in DNA: TGTGCCAGCAGTTTAAGCGGGGGACCCTCCAATGAGCAGTTCTTC. This gives the protein CASSLSGGPSNEQFF.

The chain recombines TRBV5-1 with TRBJ2-5; the match to TRBD1 covers 8 bases. Trimming cost V 4 bases and J 5 bases; bases outside gene matches: 4. The germline gives CDR1 SGHRS, CDR2 YFSETQ. The CDR3 consists of 13 residues. The DNA for the CDR3 is TGCGCCAGCAGCAAGGACAGGGACGAGACCCAGTACTTC. This gives the protein CASSKDRDETQYF.

The rearrangement joins TRBV7-2 to TRBJ1-5; D gene uncertain. This CDR3 comprises 16 residues. V lost 1 base and J 7 bases, leaving 17 bases between the germline ends. Germline assignment: CDR1 SGHTA and CDR2 FQGNSA. Here the CDR3 DNA reads TGTGCCAGCAGCTTAGGGGCGACGACGTCAATCCAGCCCCAGCATTTT. Translated: CASSLGATTSIQPQHF.

V is TRBV2 and J is TRBJ2-5; D perhaps matches TRBD1 (5 bases). In germline, CDR1 is SNHLY, CDR2 FYNNEI. The V end lost 5 bases, the J end lost 1 base, and 17 bases lay between the germline ends. The CDR3 loop spans 16 amino acids. As DNA, the CDR3 is TGTGCCAGCAGTCTAAAGGGGAATGGTATCCAAGAGACCCAGTACTTC. Translated: CASSLKGNGIQETQYF.

The chain uses TRBV19 and TRBJ1-1; unclear D gene. The V end was cut by 7 bases, the J end by 3 bases, with 18 bases between. Germline CDR1 and CDR2: LNHDA and SQIVND (reference sequence). CDR3 length equals 15 residues. CDR3 loop: CASNDGDDGDTEAFF. The CDR3 region has the DNA TGTGCCAGTAACGACGGAGACGACGGGGACACTGAAGCTTTCTTT.

CDR3 DNA: TGTGCCAGCACCGTGGGGAAGGGGCGGTATGGCTACACCTTC. Its protein is CASTVGKGRYGYTF. J is TRBJ1-2 and V is TRBV28, with TRBD1 as a possible D gene (5 bases). V was clipped by 7 bases and J by 5 bases, with 17 bases between them. Germline assignment: CDR1 MDHEN and CDR2 SYDVKM. The CDR3 loop spans 14 amino acids.

The chain carries TRBV5-4 and TRBJ2-5, with no clear D. From germline, CDR1 is SGHNT and CDR2 YYREEE (reference sequence). This CDR3 has 12 residues. V was pared by 0 bases and J by 5 bases, with 5 bases between. The CDR3 here is CASSLGKETQYF. The CDR3 nucleotides read TGTGCCAGCAGCTTGGGGAAGGAGACCCAGTACTTC.